This TCR beta chain was profiled in a study of immune cell composition in non-small cell lung cancer. Turning to the study itself: Tumours were mainly lung adenocarcinoma or squamous cell carcinoma.

Germline assignment: CDR1 LNHDA and CDR2 SQIVND (reference sequence). This CDR3 region has 13 residues. V was shortened by 6 bases and J by 2 bases, with 10 bases between the two germline ends. Study-wide results and limits: No significant correlation existed between pack-years smoked and tumour clonality.

The normal lung sample lay at least 3 cm, and maximally far, from the tumour. Genomic DNA came from frozen unsorted single-cell suspensions. Sequencing was performed with immunoSEQ multiplex PCR; in TCRdb, only in-frame clones are kept and a portion is missing. The sample yields about 3,000 clones, approximately 70% seen once. Notes on this clone: Its target is not known.

V and J are TRBV19 and TRBJ1-1; tentative D call: TRBD1 (6 bases). This clonotype was sampled from a human donor with non-small cell lung cancer. Sequencing input: non-adjacent lung tissue. The CDR3 reads CASRDSINTEAFF. CDR3 in DNA: TGTGCCAGTAGGGACAGTATTAACACTGAAGCTTTCTTT.